What follows are 10 T cell receptor beta chains derived from one specimen sequenced in a study of graft-versus-host responses after intestinal transplantation (dated by TCRdb to the early 2020s). The library was obtained by the immunoSEQ multiplex PCR assay. Not all clones reach the TCRdb copy of this immuneACCESS table, which keeps in-frame sequences only. Checked studies attribute under half of the gap to unresolved V genes and leave the rest unexplained. This sample gives roughly 60,000 clones in total; about 93% of them show up just once. Of the sample, about 2.9% is held by the ten largest clones. The sample in question was PBMCs, obtained around 120 days after intestinal transplantation. The origin of the receptors is a human patient who received an intestinal transplant, so some T cells may come from the graft donor.

As for this clone: The same CDR3 also results from other DNA sequences found in this sample. J is TRBJ2-1 and V is TRBV5-1, with D possibly being TRBD2 (5 bases). The V and J ends lost 0 bases and 0 bases respectively, with 16 bases between them. CDR3 length: 18 residues. Germline CDR1 is SGHRS and CDR2 is YFSETQ. CDR3 protein: CASSLGWVSGGSYNEQFF. Here the CDR3 DNA reads TGCGCCAGCAGCTTGGGATGGGTCAGCGGTGGCTCCTACAATGAGCAGTTCTTC. The whole variable domain, remainder taken from reference TRBV5-1 and TRBJ2-1, is KAGVTQTPRYLIKTRGQQVTLSCSPISGHRSVSWYQQTPGQGLQFLFEYFSETQRNKGNFPGRFSGRQFSNSRSEMNVSTLELGDSALYLCASSLGWVSGGSYNEQFFGPGTRLTVL.

This chain links TRBV19 with TRBJ2-7; D gene unclear. V lost 2 bases and J lost 2, with 10 bases in between. This CDR3 comprises 14 residues. Germline values: CDR1 LNHDA, CDR2 SQIVND (reference sequence). This chain's CDR3 is CASSIRAGTYEQYF. CDR3 DNA sequence: TGTGCCAGTAGTATAAGGGCAGGCACCTACGAGCAGTACTTC.

This clone has only one observation. The chain carries TRBV6-1 and TRBJ1-2; perhaps TRBD1 as D (6 bases). The CDR3 totals 12 residues. From germline, CDR1 is MNHNS and CDR2 SASEGT. Trimming shortened V by 6 bases and J by 4 bases, and 9 bases separated the two germline ends. In DNA form, the CDR3 reads TGTGCCAGCAGGGACAGCTCCTATGGCTACACCTTC. Protein sequence: CASRDSSYGYTF.

The chain combines TRBV19 with TRBJ1-1; no clear D. Trimming took off 6 bases at V and 4 bases at J, with 9 bases between the two ends. CDR1 and CDR2 (germline): LNHDA, SQIVND (reference sequence). The length of the CDR3 is 12 residues. CDR3 loop: CASREMGTEAFF. Written as DNA, the CDR3 is TGTGCCAGTAGGGAAATGGGCACTGAAGCTTTCTTT.

The chain has TRBV7-8 and TRBJ2-3; perhaps TRBD1 as D (5 bases). This CDR3 is 15 amino acids long. V gave up 3 bases and J gave up 0 bases, with 10 bases separating them. CDR1 and CDR2 from the germline V gene are SGHVS and FQNEAQ. In nucleotides, the CDR3 is TGTGCCAGCAGCTTGGACATTTCTAGCACAGATACGCAGTATTTT. This gives the protein CASSLDISSTDTQYF.

This clone was picked up one time. The rearrangement joins TRBV11-3 to TRBJ1-1, with D unclear. Germline CDR1 reads SGHNT; CDR2 reads YENEEA. The length of the CDR3 is 13 residues. V was trimmed by 3 bases and J by 5 bases, leaving 10 bases between them. CDR3: CASSFRPRTEAFF. CDR3 nucleotide sequence: TGTGCCAGCAGCTTCAGACCGCGGACTGAAGCTTTCTTT.

The J gene is TRBJ2-3, the V gene TRBV7-9, with a possible D match to TRBD1 (6 bases). Trimming pared 2 bases from V and 0 bases from J, leaving 9 bases between. In germline, CDR1 is SEHNR, CDR2 FQNEAQ (reference sequence). CDR3 length equals 15 residues. This CDR3 is CASSLQGTSTDTQYF. For the CDR3, the DNA is TGTGCCAGCAGCTTACAGGGGACGAGCACAGATACGCAGTATTTT.

The genes are TRBV7-9 and TRBJ2-1; D is uncertain. Looked up from germline, CDR1 is SEHNR and CDR2 is FQNEAQ (reference sequence). V was pared by 4 bases and J by 6 bases, with 16 bases between. The CDR3 runs 15 residues. For the CDR3, the DNA is TGTGCCAGCAGCTCCGGGCCCCGGGTCCTCAATGAGCAGTTCTTC. Translated, it gives CASSSGPRVLNEQFF.

As to this clone: This CDR3 is missing its conserved last phenylalanine or tryptophan, likely due to a read error. V usage is TRBV11-2 and J usage is TRBJ2-7; no firm D call. V lost 3 bases, J lost 0 bases, and 9 bases lay in between. The CDR3 is 14 residues long. From germline, CDR1 is SGHAT and CDR2 FQNNGV. CDR3 sequence: CASSFGGRSYEQYL. CDR3 DNA: TGTGCCAGCAGCTTCGGCGGACGCTCCTACGAGCAGTACCTC.

This clone ranks as large. The chain carries TRBV7-8 and TRBJ2-1; D may be TRBD2 (5 bases). V was trimmed by 3 bases and J by 0 bases, leaving 9 bases between them. CDR3 length: 15 amino acids. The V gene's germline CDR1 is SGHVS and CDR2 FQNEAQ. This CDR3 is CASSFLGISYNEQFF. The CDR3 DNA reads TGTGCCAGCAGCTTTCTCGGGATCTCCTACAATGAGCAGTTCTTC.